The 22 T cell receptor beta chains reported below all come from one sample, sequenced in a study of blood T cells in healthy people across ages. PCR was performed a second time for 7 to 11 cycles using a sample-barcoded 5' primer and a J-beta primer mix. Using its own MiXCR run on the 5' RACE reads, TCRdb lists one record per CDR3 protein. Of 900,000 to 950,000 distinct CDR3 sequences in the sample, almost 30% were seen once. These same records also appear under a second study, on T cells of mothers and their children.

The sample was blood. Receptors were obtained from a woman aged 35 to 49 in good health.

About this clonotype: This may come from a read error, since a much larger clone is one base off. This chain joins TRBV28 and TRBJ2-4; D may be TRBD1 (6 bases). Near its end, the DNA agrees better with TRBJ2-7, so the J call may be wrong. In germline, CDR1 is MDHEN, CDR2 SYDVKM. The CDR3 spans 15 residues. CDR3 coding DNA: TGTGCCGGCAGTTTACCCTCCGGGACACTTTACGAGCAGTACTTC. This translates into CAGSLPSGTLYEQYF.

This clonotype has a handful of counts. The chain couples TRBV7-2 to TRBJ1-4; 10 positions agree with TRBD1. The J segment lost 7 bases and the V segment lost 6 bases, leaving 5 bases of the junction unmatched. CDR1 and CDR2 from the germline V gene are SGHTA and FQGNSA. The CDR3 is 14 amino acids. The CDR3 DNA is TGTGCCAGCAGGCTCGGACAGGGGGGTGAAAAACTGTTTTTT. This encodes CASRLGQGGEKLFF.

The J gene is TRBJ2-3, the V gene TRBV16; D gene ambiguous. V dropped 0 bases and J dropped 3 bases, with 7 bases sitting between them. The germline CDR1 and CDR2 sequences are KGHSY and FQNENV. There are 14 residues in the CDR3. The CDR3 DNA follows: TGTGCCAGCAGCCAATCGTTTGGAACAGATACGCAGTATTTT. Amino acid sequence: CASSQSFGTDTQYF.

The rearrangement links TRBV12-3 or TRBV12-4 to TRBJ1-5; D gene uncertain. CDR3 length: 14 residues. V was pared by 7 bases and J by 0 bases, with 10 bases between. The CDR3 reads CASNPTHSNQPQHF. In DNA, the CDR3 is TGTGCCAGCAACCCGACCCATAGCAATCAGCCCCAGCATTTT.

This clonotype appeared a few times. The V gene is TRBV20-1, the J gene TRBJ2-2; 9 positions match TRBD1. The CDR3 loop spans 16 amino acids. Per the germline V gene, CDR1 is DFQATT and CDR2 is SNEGSKA (reference sequence). J was trimmed by 4 bases and V by 5 bases; bases with no gene match: 11. CDR3 bases: TGCAGTGCTCCCACCACGGGACAGGGCGCCACCGGGGAGCTGTTTTTT. It translates to CSAPTTGQGATGELFF.

The CDR3 DNA reads as TGTGCCAGCAGTTACCGCGTAACAGGGGAGACTAACTATGGCTACACCTTC. It translates to CASSYRVTGETNYGYTF. The chain employs TRBV6-6 and TRBJ1-2; 7 nucleotides line up with TRBD1. V dropped 2 bases and J dropped 0; count of bases not matched to a gene: 9. The CDR3 has 17 amino acids. Germline CDR1 MNHNY, CDR2 SVGAGI (reference sequence).

The chain combines TRBV18 with TRBJ1-1, with D maybe TRBD1 (5 bases). The CDR3 covers 14 residues. The germline V gene encodes CDR1 KGHSH and CDR2 LQKENI. V was cut by 2 bases and J by 1 base, with 8 bases left in between. The CDR3 is CASSPGAQNTEAFF. The CDR3 DNA is TGTGCCAGCTCACCAGGGGCCCAGAACACTGAAGCTTTCTTT.

Only a few counts were recorded for this clonotype. This chain links TRBV7-9 with TRBJ2-5; 8 nucleotides align to TRBD2. This CDR3 has 17 residues. The V gene's germline CDR1 is SEHNR and CDR2 FQNEAQ (reference sequence). V shed 2 bases, J shed 1 base, and the junction held 9 bases outside the gene matches. The CDR3 region is CASSLPNSGGVQETQYF. CDR3 DNA sequence: TGTGCCAGCAGCTTACCTAACTCCGGGGGGGTCCAAGAGACCCAGTACTTC.

The chain uses TRBV6-5 and TRBJ1-6; D call uncertain. The germline CDR1 and CDR2 sequences are MNHEY and SVGAGI. This CDR3 is built from 14 residues. The V gene lost 6 bases and the J gene lost 9 bases, with 15 bases spanning the gap. CDR3: CASRPRSNGSPLHF. The CDR3 DNA reads TGTGCCAGCAGACCCCGATCGAATGGTTCACCCCTCCACTTT.

The V and J genes are TRBV27 and TRBJ2-3, with TRBD2 identical over 10 bases. Germline assignment: CDR1 MNHEY and CDR2 SMNVEV (reference sequence). This CDR3 comprises 15 residues. V lost 6 bases, J lost 0 bases, and 3 bases stayed unmatched. The CDR3 spells CASRGTSVSTDTQYF. DNA of the CDR3: TGTGCCAGCAGGGGGACTAGCGTAAGCACAGATACGCAGTATTTT.

This clonotype was detected only a few times. CDR3 amino acids: CASSLIGHQPQHF. CDR3 in DNA: TGTGCCAGCAGTTTGATAGGCCATCAGCCCCAGCATTTT. This rearrangement joins TRBV27 to TRBJ1-5; D gene uncertain. The CDR3 is 13 residues long. Germline-derived CDR1 and CDR2 are MNHEY and SMNVEV (reference sequence). V lost 3 bases and J lost 5, with 8 bases in between.

The J gene is TRBJ2-7, the V gene TRBV3-1; D is unresolved. CDR3 size: 15 residues. Trimming stripped 0 bases from V and 7 bases from J, with 16 bases between. CDR1 LGHDT and CDR2 YNNKEL come from the germline V gene (reference sequence). The CDR3 region is CASSQEGRWSGEQYF. The CDR3 DNA reads TGTGCCAGCAGCCAAGAAGGCAGGTGGTCCGGGGAGCAGTACTTC.

This clonotype occurred many times. V gene TRBV20-1 combines with J gene TRBJ2-3, with D possibly TRBD2 on 6 matching bases. Germline V gene sequence: CDR1 DFQATT, CDR2 SNEGSKA (reference sequence). The ends were cut back, 1 base at V and 1 base at J, with 12 bases in the middle. The CDR3 has 15 residues. The CDR3 region is CSARGGASGTDTQYF. DNA of the CDR3: TGCAGTGCTAGAGGTGGAGCTAGCGGCACAGATACGCAGTATTTT.

The rearrangement links TRBV7-9 to TRBJ2-7; 10 nucleotides agree with TRBD1. V gave up 8 bases and J gave up 2 bases; unmatched junction bases: 9. The CDR3 is 15 residues long. Germline V gene sequence: CDR1 SEHNR, CDR2 FQNEAQ (reference sequence). CDR3 DNA sequence: TGTGCCAGCGGCCTGACAGGGGGCAGCGCCTACGAGCAGTACTTC. It translates to CASGLTGGSAYEQYF.

On this clonotype itself: An end of the junction differs from the germline gene, which may be a read error. V and J are TRBV7-7 and TRBJ2-5; the match to TRBD1 covers 7 bases. The CDR3 has 19 residues. CDR1 is SSHAT and CDR2 is FNYEAQ in the germline V gene (reference sequence). CDR3 nucleotide sequence: TGTGCTAGCAGCGCCTGGGACAGCAACTACGGAACAGTATCGGAGACCCAGTACTTC. This translates into CASSAWDSNYGTVSETQYF.

There are a few counts of this clonotype. The chain joins TRBV7-2 to TRBJ2-1; D is undetermined. The V end was cut by 1 base, the J end by 6 bases, with 19 bases between. CDR1 and CDR2 (germline): SGHTA, FQGNSA. The CDR3 runs 17 residues. DNA for the CDR3: TGTGCCAGCAGCTTAGGGGTGTCCACCAAAATGGGCAATGAGCAGTTCTTC. It specifies CASSLGVSTKMGNEQFF.

This clonotype has just a few counts. This chain connects TRBV27 to TRBJ1-1; TRBD1 aligns across 9 bases. This CDR3 is 13 amino acids long. Per germline, CDR1 MNHEY and CDR2 SMNVEV (reference sequence). Trimming cost V 6 bases and J 4 bases; bases outside gene matches: 3. The CDR3 region has the DNA TGTGCCAGCAGAACACAGGGGGCCACTGAAGCTTTCTTT. Protein product: CASRTQGATEAFF.

The chain combines TRBV19 with TRBJ2-2, with D possibly being TRBD1 (6 bases). Trimming removed 7 bases at V and 0 bases at J, with 12 bases between. Germline V lookup: CDR1 LNHDA, CDR2 SQIVND (reference sequence). The CDR3 spans 15 residues. The CDR3: CASTRTAANTGELFF. CDR3 sequence (DNA): TGTGCCAGTACCCGGACAGCAGCGAACACCGGGGAGCTGTTTTTT.

This clonotype has more than one count but fewer than ten. This chain uses TRBV10-3 with TRBJ2-4, with D hard to call. CDR3 length: 14 amino acids. Trimming cost V 3 bases and J 0 bases, with 6 bases left between them. Per the germline V gene, CDR1 is ENHRY and CDR2 is SYGVKD. The CDR3 protein is CAISDGVAKNIQYF. As DNA, the CDR3 is TGTGCCATCAGTGATGGTGTAGCCAAAAACATTCAGTACTTC.

Concerning this clonotype: This may be a read error: a much more frequent sequence differs by one nucleotide. The rearrangement links TRBV28 to TRBJ2-1; D is uncertain. The CDR3 covers 14 residues. Germline lookup yields CDR1 MDHEN and CDR2 SYDVKM. This CDR3 is CASSLLQSYNKQFF. CDR3 coding DNA: TGTGCCAGCAGTTTGTTGCAATCCTACAATAAGCAGTTCTTC.

This clonotype was seen a handful of times. The V gene is TRBV7-6, the J gene TRBJ2-2; TRBD1 is a possible D gene (6 bases). V was clipped by 5 bases and J by 5 bases, with 12 bases between them. The CDR3 loop spans 14 amino acids. Germline V gene data show CDR1 as SGHVS and CDR2 as FNYEAQ. The CDR3 DNA reads TGTGCCAGCAGCCGACAGGACGGGACCGGGGAGCTGTTTTTT. Its translation is CASSRQDGTGELFF.

This chain connects TRBV9 to TRBJ2-7; D unclear. The CDR3 contains 15 residues. Germline-derived CDR1 and CDR2 are SGDLS and YYNGEE. Deletions cut 0 bases from V and 7 bases from J, with 17 bases between. The chain's CDR3 is CASSVASGVGNEQYF. The CDR3 DNA reads TGTGCCAGCAGCGTAGCATCAGGAGTAGGGAATGAGCAGTACTTC.